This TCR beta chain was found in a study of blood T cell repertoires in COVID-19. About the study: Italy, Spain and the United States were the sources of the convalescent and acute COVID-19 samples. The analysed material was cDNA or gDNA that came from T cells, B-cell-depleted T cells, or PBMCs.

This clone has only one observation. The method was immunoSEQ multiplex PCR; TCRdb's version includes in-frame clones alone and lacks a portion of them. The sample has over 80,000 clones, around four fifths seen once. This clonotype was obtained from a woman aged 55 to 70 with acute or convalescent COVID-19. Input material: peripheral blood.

In DNA, the CDR3 is TGTGCCAGCAGCTTAGGAGGAACTGGACAGGGTGTGGCTTTCTTT. It yields the protein CASSLGGTGQGVAFF. This rearrangement joins TRBV7-2 to TRBJ1-1; 8 bases match TRBD1. V was pared by 1 base and J by 11 bases, with 12 bases of the junction left unmatched. The CDR3 has 15 residues. Germline assignment: CDR1 SGHTA and CDR2 FQGNSA.